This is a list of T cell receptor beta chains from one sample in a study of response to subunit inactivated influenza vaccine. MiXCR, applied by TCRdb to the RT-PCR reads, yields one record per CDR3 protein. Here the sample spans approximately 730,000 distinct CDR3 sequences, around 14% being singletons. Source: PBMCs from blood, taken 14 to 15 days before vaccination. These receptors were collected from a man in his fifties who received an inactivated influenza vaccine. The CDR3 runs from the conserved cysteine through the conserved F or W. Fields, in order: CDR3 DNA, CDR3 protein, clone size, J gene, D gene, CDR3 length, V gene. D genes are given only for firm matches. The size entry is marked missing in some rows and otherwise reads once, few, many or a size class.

cdr3_nt: TGTGCCAGCAGCCTCGGACTCCAGGATAATTCACCCCTCCACTTT
cdr3_aa: CASSLGLQDNSPLHF
clone_size: .
j_call: TRBJ1-6
d_call: .
cdr3_length: 15
v_call: TRBV6-1

cdr3_nt: TGTGCCAGCAGTGACTCGGCCAGGGGAAGCACAGATACGCAGTATTTT
cdr3_aa: CASSDSARGSTDTQYF
clone_size: many
j_call: TRBJ2-3
d_call: .
cdr3_length: 16
v_call: TRBV6-4

cdr3_nt: TGTGCCATCAGTTCCGGGACACTTAACACCGGGGAGCTGTTTTTT
cdr3_aa: CAISSGTLNTGELFF
clone_size: few
j_call: TRBJ2-2
d_call: .
cdr3_length: 15
v_call: TRBV10-3

cdr3_nt: TGTGCCAGCAGTACGCCGAGACTAGCGGGAGAGTCCTACGAGCAGTACTTC
cdr3_aa: CASSTPRLAGESYEQYF
clone_size: .
j_call: TRBJ2-7
d_call: TRBD2
cdr3_length: 17
v_call: TRBV6-1

cdr3_nt: TGTGCCAGCAGAATAAAAGGGACAGGGAGGGGGAACACTGAAGCTTTCTTT
cdr3_aa: CASRIKGTGRGNTEAFF
clone_size: .
j_call: TRBJ1-1
d_call: TRBD1
cdr3_length: 17
v_call: TRBV6-1

cdr3_nt: TGCGCCAGCAGCCAAGGACGTTGGGGGAAGGACACTGAAGCTTTCTTT
cdr3_aa: CASSQGRWGKDTEAFF
clone_size: .
j_call: TRBJ1-1
d_call: .
cdr3_length: 16
v_call: TRBV4-1

cdr3_nt: TGTGCCAGCAGTTACCAGAGGACAGATAACACCGGGGAGCTGTTTTTT
cdr3_aa: CASSYQRTDNTGELFF
clone_size: few
j_call: TRBJ2-2
d_call: .
cdr3_length: 16
v_call: TRBV6-2/TRBV6-3

cdr3_nt: TGCAGTGCTAGAGATGGCGGCAGGAGCACAGATACGCAGTATTTT
cdr3_aa: CSARDGGRSTDTQYF
clone_size: few
j_call: TRBJ2-3
d_call: .
cdr3_length: 15
v_call: TRBV20-1

cdr3_nt: TGCGCCAGCAGCCCTAGACTGACTAGCACAGATACGCAGTATTTT
cdr3_aa: CASSPRLTSTDTQYF
clone_size: .
j_call: TRBJ2-3
d_call: .
cdr3_length: 15
v_call: TRBV5-1

cdr3_nt: TGCAGCGTTTACAAGCGACTATACAATGAGCAGTTCTTC
cdr3_aa: CSVYKRLYNEQFF
clone_size: few
j_call: TRBJ2-1
d_call: .
cdr3_length: 13
v_call: TRBV29-1

cdr3_nt: TGCGCCAGCAGCCCGGTGCGGGGGAACACTGAAGCTTTCTTT
cdr3_aa: CASSPVRGNTEAFF
clone_size: .
j_call: TRBJ1-1
d_call: .
cdr3_length: 14
v_call: TRBV5-1

cdr3_nt: TGCAGTGCTAGAGTTCCCCCTGGGAGCCCTAACACCGGGGAGCTGTTTTTT
cdr3_aa: CSARVPPGSPNTGELFF
clone_size: few
j_call: TRBJ2-2
d_call: .
cdr3_length: 17
v_call: TRBV20-1

cdr3_nt: TGTGCCTGGAGTGTACATGGGACCCAGTACTTC
cdr3_aa: CAWSVHGTQYF
clone_size: .
j_call: TRBJ2-5
d_call: .
cdr3_length: 11
v_call: TRBV30

cdr3_nt: TGTGCCAGCAGTTACTCGAGGGTAGGCTCCTACAATGAGCAGTTCTTC
cdr3_aa: CASSYSRVGSYNEQFF
clone_size: .
j_call: TRBJ2-1
d_call: .
cdr3_length: 16
v_call: TRBV6-5

cdr3_nt: TGTGCCATCCGGAGGGAGCAGTACTTC
cdr3_aa: CAIRREQYF
clone_size: few
j_call: TRBJ2-7
d_call: .
cdr3_length: 9
v_call: TRBV10-3

cdr3_nt: TGTGCCAGCAGCTTGAGAGCGGGGACACGAGATACGCAGTATTTT
cdr3_aa: CASSLRAGTRDTQYF
clone_size: many
j_call: TRBJ2-3
d_call: .
cdr3_length: 15
v_call: TRBV7-9

cdr3_nt: TGTGCCAGCAGCCAAGATGGGCGGCTGAACACTGAAGCTTTCTTT
cdr3_aa: CASSQDGRLNTEAFF
clone_size: few
j_call: TRBJ1-1
d_call: .
cdr3_length: 15
v_call: TRBV3-1

cdr3_nt: TGTGCCAGCAGCGATAGTGGATACAGGTACCAGCAGTACTTC
cdr3_aa: CASSDSGYRYQQYF
clone_size: few
j_call: TRBJ2-7
d_call: .
cdr3_length: 14
v_call: TRBV7-8

cdr3_nt: TGCGCCAGCAGCCAACAAACTACCGGCCCCCTCCACTTT
cdr3_aa: CASSQQTTGPLHF
clone_size: few
j_call: TRBJ1-6
d_call: .
cdr3_length: 13
v_call: TRBV4-3

cdr3_nt: TGTGCCAGCAGCTTAGCGTCAGGGGGCAATGAAAAACTGTTTTTT
cdr3_aa: CASSLASGGNEKLFF
clone_size: .
j_call: TRBJ1-4
d_call: TRBD1
cdr3_length: 15
v_call: TRBV7-2

cdr3_nt: TGCAGTGCTAGGGGTGAGCAGTTCTTC
cdr3_aa: CSARGEQFF
clone_size: many
j_call: TRBJ2-1
d_call: .
cdr3_length: 9
v_call: TRBV20-1

cdr3_nt: TGTGCCAGCAGCACCTTCTCGGGCTGGCTGTTTTTT
cdr3_aa: CASSTFSGWLFF
clone_size: few
j_call: TRBJ1-4
d_call: .
cdr3_length: 12
v_call: TRBV7-2

cdr3_nt: TGCAGTGCTAGAGATGTGAAACAGAATGAGCAGTTCTTC
cdr3_aa: CSARDVKQNEQFF
clone_size: many
j_call: TRBJ2-1
d_call: .
cdr3_length: 13
v_call: TRBV20-1

cdr3_nt: TGTGCCAGCAGTTCCCAGGGGTCGGGCGTCAATGAGCAGTTCTTC
cdr3_aa: CASSSQGSGVNEQFF
clone_size: few
j_call: TRBJ2-1
d_call: .
cdr3_length: 15
v_call: TRBV28

cdr3_nt: TGCAGTGCTAGGGGACTAGTACCAGATACGCAGTATTTT
cdr3_aa: CSARGLVPDTQYF
clone_size: few
j_call: TRBJ2-3
d_call: TRBD2
cdr3_length: 13
v_call: TRBV20-1

cdr3_nt: TGCAGTGCTAGAAGTCGGGACAGGGCGAACGGGGAGCTGTTTTTT
cdr3_aa: CSARSRDRANGELFF
clone_size: .
j_call: TRBJ2-2
d_call: TRBD1
cdr3_length: 15
v_call: TRBV20-1

cdr3_nt: TGTGCCAGCAGCTTAGCGTACCTAGCGGGGAAGCGGGAGACCCAGTACTTC
cdr3_aa: CASSLAYLAGKRETQYF
clone_size: .
j_call: TRBJ2-5
d_call: TRBD2
cdr3_length: 17
v_call: TRBV7-8

cdr3_nt: TGTGCCAGCAGGGAAGCCCCGAAAAATTACGAGCAGTACTTC
cdr3_aa: CASREAPKNYEQYF
clone_size: once
j_call: TRBJ2-7
d_call: .
cdr3_length: 14
v_call: TRBV2